The text below deals with one T cell receptor beta chain. Its antigen is currently unknown. V was cut by 0 bases and J by 3 bases, with 11 bases left in between. CDR3 size: 16 residues. Germline lookup yields CDR1 LGHNA and CDR2 YSLEER. This sample was taken from a study of neoadjuvant nivolumab and ipilimumab in lung cancer. Broader study findings: Higher pretherapy blood TCR richness went with higher resected-tumor richness. Resected tumors had greater TCR richness and clonality than uninvolved lung. From pretherapy to surgery, tumor richness and clonality rose with dual therapy.

The table came from immunoSEQ multiplex PCR; TCRdb's copy has only in-frame clones and leaves some out. The sample contains fewer than 25,000 clones, less than 85% of which appear only once. The material sequenced was peripheral blood, taken before neoadjuvant nivolumab, alone or with ipilimumab. The origin of this receptor is an adult with non-small cell lung cancer. The genes are TRBV4-3 and TRBJ2-2; perhaps TRBD2 as D (6 bases). This chain's CDR3 is CASSQDTGEDTGELFF. The CDR3 nucleotides are TGCGCCAGCAGCCAAGATACGGGGGAAGACACCGGGGAGCTGTTTTTT.